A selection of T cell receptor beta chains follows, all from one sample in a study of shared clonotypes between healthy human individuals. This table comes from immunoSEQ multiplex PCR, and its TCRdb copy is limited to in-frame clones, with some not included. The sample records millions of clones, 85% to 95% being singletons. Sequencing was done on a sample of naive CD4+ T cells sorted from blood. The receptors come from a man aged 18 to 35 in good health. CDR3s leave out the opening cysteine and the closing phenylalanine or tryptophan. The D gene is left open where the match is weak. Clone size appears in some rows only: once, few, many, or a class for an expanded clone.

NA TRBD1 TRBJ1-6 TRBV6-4 ASRRIQGLGSYNSPLH
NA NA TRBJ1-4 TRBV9 ASSVAVGGGTTNEKLF
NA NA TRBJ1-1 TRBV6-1 ASKEGEQRAF
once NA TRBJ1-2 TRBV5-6 ASSWRRVPAVNYGYT
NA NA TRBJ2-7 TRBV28 ASSFPGTGTSYEQY
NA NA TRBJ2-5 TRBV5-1 ASSLGSGGSETQY
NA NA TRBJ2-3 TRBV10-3 ATVLGERRGGDTQY
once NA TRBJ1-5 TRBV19 ASTWGAGGGNQPQH
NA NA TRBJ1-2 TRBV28 ASSSGQYDGYT
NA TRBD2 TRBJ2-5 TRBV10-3 AIRPGLAGVSQETQY
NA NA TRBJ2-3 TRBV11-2 ASSSTPGRGTLGTQY
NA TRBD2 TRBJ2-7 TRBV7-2 ASTPFSGSSGEQY
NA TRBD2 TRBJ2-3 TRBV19 ASSPLAGVTGDTQY
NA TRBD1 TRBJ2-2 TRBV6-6 ASSPTGVPNTGELF
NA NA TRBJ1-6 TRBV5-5 ASSFTDNSPLH
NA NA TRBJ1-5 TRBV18 ASSSDSSGQPQH
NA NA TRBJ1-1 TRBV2 ASSETPHENTEAF
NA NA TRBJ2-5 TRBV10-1 ASSEGIGGTETQY
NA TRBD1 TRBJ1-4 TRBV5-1 ASSPTGQEGLF
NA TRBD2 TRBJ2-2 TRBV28 AGRASGDSGELF